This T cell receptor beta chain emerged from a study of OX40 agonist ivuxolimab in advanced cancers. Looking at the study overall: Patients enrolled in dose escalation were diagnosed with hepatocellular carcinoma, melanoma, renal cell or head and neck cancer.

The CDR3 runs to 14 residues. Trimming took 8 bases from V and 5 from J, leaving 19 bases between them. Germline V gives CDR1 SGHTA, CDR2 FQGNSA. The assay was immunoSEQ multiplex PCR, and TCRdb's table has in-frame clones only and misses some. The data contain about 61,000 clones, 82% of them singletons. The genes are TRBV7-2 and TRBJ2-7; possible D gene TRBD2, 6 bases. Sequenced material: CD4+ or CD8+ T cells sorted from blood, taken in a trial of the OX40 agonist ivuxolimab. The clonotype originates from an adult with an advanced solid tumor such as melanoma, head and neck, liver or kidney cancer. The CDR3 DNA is TGTGCCAGCGAAGGTGGCGGGAACAGTAACGAGCAGTACTTC. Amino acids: CASEGGGNSNEQYF.